This T cell receptor (beta chain) was identified during a study of blood T cell repertoires in COVID-19. Study-wide context: Acute-phase and convalescent COVID-19 samples originated in the United States, Italy and Spain.

Per the authors' pipeline: For nucleated cells, counts were estimated from reference gene primer amplification. The repertoire was sequenced with immunoSEQ multiplex PCR; TCRdb's copy has only in-frame clones and lacks some. That table furnishes V, J and clone size, whereas the DNA furnished D and trimming. The table lists approximately 99,000 clones, over 75% of them singletons, with about 3.8% in the top ten. The V and J ends lost 4 bases and 7 bases respectively, with 10 bases between them. Looked up from germline, CDR1 is MNHEY and CDR2 is SVGEGT. The CDR3 runs to 12 residues. Sequenced sample: peripheral blood. V usage is TRBV6-2 or TRBV6-3 and J usage is TRBJ1-2, with a possible D match to TRBD1 (6 bases). The receptor's source is a woman in her seventies with acute or convalescent COVID-19. The CDR3 coding sequence is TGTGCCAGCAGTTCACAGGGTCTTGGCTACACCTTC. Its protein product is CASSSQGLGYTF.